Listed here are 27 T cell receptor beta chains from one sample, sequenced in a study of blood T cell repertoires in COVID-19. Repertoires were generated with immunoSEQ multiplex PCR, while TCRdb's copy carries only in-frame clones and drops some. This sample has a few hundred thousand clones, with 75% to 85% found just once. The specimen sequenced was peripheral blood. Every receptor here comes from a woman between 40 and 50 years old who had recovered from COVID-19.

The chain has TRBV6-5 and TRBJ1-5, with a weak D call TRBD1 (5 bases). The V and J ends lost 4 bases and 4 bases respectively, with 11 bases between them. The CDR3 has 14 residues. Germline CDR1 is MNHEY and CDR2 is SVGAGI. This chain's CDR3 is CASSSIQGNQPQHF. The CDR3 region has the DNA TGTGCCAGCAGTTCCATCCAGGGAAATCAGCCCCAGCATTTT.

The table lists this clone with a count of one. One junction end disagrees with the germline gene, perhaps due to a read error. The rearrangement links TRBV28 to TRBJ1-3; D might be TRBD1 (6 bases). Germline V CDR1 and CDR2: MDHEN, SYDVKM. The CDR3 contains 15 residues. The CDR3 DNA reads TGTGCCAGCATTCAAGGGGGTCGGGAAGGAAACATCATATATTTT. This codes for CASIQGGREGNIIYF. Full variable domain (outside the CDR3, taken from reference TRBV28 and TRBJ1-3): DVKVTQSSRYLVKRTGEKVFLECVQDMDHENMFWYRQDPGLGLRLIYFSYDVKMKEKGDIPEGYSVSREKKERFSLILESASTNQTSMYLCASIQGGREGNIIYFGEGSWLTVV.

CDR3 sequence (DNA): TGTGCCAGTAGTGTCGGGACAGGGGGCTTTAACTATGGCTACACCTTC. It codes for CASSVGTGGFNYGYTF. The chain carries TRBV19 and TRBJ1-2, with 12 bases fitting TRBD1. The CDR3 extends over 16 amino acids. V shed 5 bases and J 1 base; nucleotides not matched to a gene: 5. Germline V gene data show CDR1 as LNHDA and CDR2 as SQIVND (reference sequence).

The genes are TRBV24-1 and TRBJ1-4, with 10 bases identical to TRBD1. The CDR3 contains 15 residues. The V gene's germline CDR1 is KGHDR and CDR2 SFDVKD. With V trimmed by 9 bases and J by 8 bases, 11 bases remained unmatched. The CDR3 spells CATAGTGVEGEKLFF. DNA of the CDR3: TGTGCCACCGCCGGGACAGGGGTCGAGGGCGAAAAACTGTTTTTT.

The J gene is TRBJ2-1, the V gene TRBV5-1; 7 nucleotides match TRBD1. V was pared by 0 bases and J by 5 bases, with 5 bases of the junction left unmatched. The germline gives CDR1 SGHRS, CDR2 YFSETQ. This CDR3 has 15 amino acids. The CDR3 DNA follows: TGCGCCAGCAGCTTGGACGGGACAGCTAACAATGAGCAGTTCTTC. It codes for CASSLDGTANNEQFF.

This clone has just a few counts. The gene calls are TRBV11-3 and TRBJ1-5, with D possibly being TRBD1 (6 bases). The V end was cut by 1 base, the J end by 3 bases, with 7 bases between. CDR1 is SGHNT and CDR2 is YENEEA in the germline V gene. The CDR3 length is 14 residues. CDR3 DNA: TGTGCCAGCAGCTTAGCAGGGGTCAATCAGCCCCAGCATTTT. Its protein product is CASSLAGVNQPQHF.

The V gene is TRBV6-2 or TRBV6-3, the J gene TRBJ2-7; tentative D call: TRBD2 (6 bases). The CDR3 is 17 residues long. Trimming took 6 bases from V and 1 from J, leaving 22 bases between them. Per germline, CDR1 MNHEY and CDR2 SVGEGT. CDR3 sequence: CASSPGTLGASSYEQYF. The CDR3 bases are TGTGCCAGCAGCCCGGGGACTCTCGGGGCTAGTTCCTACGAGCAGTACTTC.

This clone has just one count. The chain carries TRBV11-3 and TRBJ1-1, with D possibly matching TRBD1 (6 bases). Germline V lookup: CDR1 SGHNT, CDR2 YENEEA. The germline V and J ends were trimmed by 1 base and 8 bases, with 14 bases remaining between them. CDR3 length equals 14 residues. The CDR3 here is CASSLGQDKGEAFF. CDR3 bases: TGTGCCAGCAGCTTAGGACAGGATAAGGGAGAAGCTTTCTTT.

J is TRBJ2-7 and V is TRBV5-5; D gene unclear. This CDR3 has 17 amino acids. Germline-derived CDR1 and CDR2 are SGHKS and YYEKEE (reference sequence). V was trimmed by 1 base and J by 2 bases, leaving 19 bases between them. CDR3: CASSLSVDWAGTYEQYF. CDR3 nucleotides: TGTGCCAGCAGCTTGTCGGTGGATTGGGCAGGCACCTACGAGCAGTACTTC.

This sequence joins TRBV11-3 and TRBJ2-1; the D gene is possibly TRBD2 (6 bases). The V and J ends lost 1 base and 6 bases respectively, with 7 bases between them. This CDR3 region has 13 residues. The germline V gene encodes CDR1 SGHNT and CDR2 YENEEA. The CDR3: CASSLVAANEQFF. Here the CDR3 DNA reads TGTGCCAGCAGCTTAGTAGCGGCCAATGAGCAGTTCTTC.

The chain links TRBV29-1 to TRBJ2-1; TRBD1 aligns across 8 bases. There are 14 residues in the CDR3. Germline V gene sequence: CDR1 SQVTM, CDR2 ANQGSEA. Trimming at V came to 7 bases and at J to 9 bases, leaving 14 bases not matched to a gene. In DNA, the CDR3 is TGCAGCGCCAACGGACAGGGCAGGGAAGGTGAGCAGTTCTTC. Its protein is CSANGQGREGEQFF.

The J gene is TRBJ2-3, the V gene TRBV6-1, with TRBD2 matching 10 bases. Germline V gene data show CDR1 as MNHNS and CDR2 as SASEGT. The junction had 8 bases not matched to a gene; V was cut back by 4 bases and J by 4 bases. The CDR3 extends over 16 amino acids. CDR3 protein: CASSVSSGGFSDTQYF. In DNA form, the CDR3 reads TGTGCCAGCAGTGTGTCTAGCGGGGGTTTCTCAGATACGCAGTATTTT.

This chain connects TRBV9 to TRBJ1-3; D is unclear. The germline V gene encodes CDR1 SGDLS and CDR2 YYNGEE. Trimming pared 0 bases from V and 0 bases from J, leaving 7 bases between. CDR3 length: 15 amino acids. In DNA, the CDR3 is TGTGCCAGCAGCGTAGATCCCAGCTCTGGAAACACCATATATTTT. It codes for CASSVDPSSGNTIYF. Full variable domain (missing parts from reference TRBV9 and TRBJ1-3): DSGVTQTPKHLITATGQRVTLRCSPRSGDLSVYWYQQSLDQGLQFLIQYYNGEERAKGNILERFSAQQFPDLHSELNLSSLELGDSALYFCASSVDPSSGNTIYFGEGSWLTVV.

V is TRBV11-3 and J is TRBJ2-1; 13 bases line up with TRBD2. After removal of 1 base from V and 10 bases from J, the junction contained 10 bases not matched to a gene. The germline V gene encodes CDR1 SGHNT and CDR2 YENEEA. CDR3 size: 17 residues. The CDR3 reads CASSLGKGLAGREEQFF. CDR3 DNA: TGTGCCAGCAGCTTAGGCAAGGGACTAGCGGGGAGGGAGGAGCAGTTCTTC. Combining the CDR3 with reference TRBV11-3 and TRBJ2-1 gives the whole variable domain EAGVVQSPRYKIIEKKQPVAFWCNPISGHNTLYWYLQNLGQGPELLIRYENEEAVDDSQLPKDRFSAERLKGVDSTLKIQPAELGDSAVYLCASSLGKGLAGREEQFFGPGTRLTVL.

The genes are TRBV7-2 and TRBJ1-2, with D possibly matching TRBD1 (6 bases). Trimming cost V 8 bases and J 8 bases, with 21 bases left between them. The germline gives CDR1 SGHTA, CDR2 FQGNSA. The CDR3 sequence is 14 residues long. CDR3 loop: CASHIAQGTRGYTF. In DNA form, the CDR3 reads TGTGCCAGCCACATAGCCCAGGGGACGAGAGGCTACACCTTC.

This clone has only one observation. The rearrangement joins TRBV28 to TRBJ1-4; the match to TRBD1 covers 7 bases. Trimming took 7 bases from V and 5 from J; bases not matched to a gene: 13. The germline gives CDR1 MDHEN, CDR2 SYDVKM. CDR3 length: 16 amino acids. CDR3 in amino acids: CASTPADRVLNEKLFF. The CDR3 DNA follows: TGTGCCAGCACCCCGGCAGACAGGGTACTAAATGAAAAACTGTTTTTT. The full variable domain, completed using reference TRBV28 and TRBJ1-4, is DVKVTQSSRYLVKRTGEKVFLECVQDMDHENMFWYRQDPGLGLRLIYFSYDVKMKEKGDIPEGYSVSREKKERFSLILESASTNQTSMYLCASTPADRVLNEKLFFGSGTQLSVL.

The CDR3, as DNA: TGTGCCAGCAGCTTGACCGGTGAGAGCTCCTACAATGAGCAGTTCTTC. This encodes CASSLTGESSYNEQFF. The chain employs TRBV5-4 and TRBJ2-1, with D hard to call. CDR1 is SGHNT, CDR2 YYREEE, per germline (reference sequence). The V end was cut by 1 base, the J end by 0 bases, with 11 bases between. The CDR3 consists of 16 residues.

The CDR3 coding sequence is TGTGCCAGCAGTTACTCGATAGACACTGAAGCTTTCTTT. Amino acids: CASSYSIDTEAFF. The chain carries TRBV6-6 and TRBJ1-1; D remains unclear. The CDR3 loop spans 13 amino acids. V was shortened by 0 bases and J by 3 bases, with 5 bases between the two germline ends. The germline gives CDR1 MNHNY, CDR2 SVGAGI (reference sequence).

This clone was detected once. The rearrangement links TRBV18 to TRBJ2-1, with a tentative D call TRBD1 (6 bases). CDR1 and CDR2 (germline): KGHSH, LQKENI. CDR3 size: 14 residues. Trimming took 0 bases from V and 7 from J, leaving 10 bases between them. CDR3 residues: CASSPPAGVNEQFF. The CDR3 coding sequence is TGTGCCAGCTCACCACCGGCAGGGGTGAATGAGCAGTTCTTC.

The chain is built from TRBV3-1 (or the pseudogene TRBV3-2) and TRBJ1-4; D not certain. Trimming pared 2 bases from V and 0 bases from J, leaving 10 bases between. This CDR3 is built from 16 residues. Germline CDR1 and CDR2: LGHDT and YNNKEL (reference sequence). In nucleotides, the CDR3 is TGTGCCAGCAGCCAAACCACCGCAGCAACTAATGAAAAACTGTTTTTT. It specifies CASSQTTAATNEKLFF.

The chain couples TRBV6-1 to TRBJ2-3, with D perhaps matching TRBD2 (5 bases). The V and J ends lost 2 bases and 8 bases respectively, with 14 bases between them. From germline, CDR1 is MNHNS and CDR2 SASEGT. This CDR3 spans 14 amino acids. CDR3 residues: CASSEIGVSSTQYF. The CDR3 coding sequence is TGTGCCAGCAGTGAAATCGGGGTATCGAGTACGCAGTATTTT.

This clone was counted once. This CDR3 is CASSPGTVSNQPQHF. The CDR3 DNA is TGTGCCAGCAGCCCCGGGACAGTTAGCAATCAGCCCCAGCATTTT. This sequence joins TRBV5-5 and TRBJ1-5, with 7 bases aligning to TRBD1. Trimming removed 4 bases from V and 0 bases from J; junction bases left unmatched: 4. This CDR3 comprises 15 residues. Germline V gene lookup returns CDR1 SGHKS and CDR2 YYEKEE (reference sequence).

The rearrangement links TRBV13 to TRBJ2-1, with 12 bases fitting TRBD1. The germline CDR1 and CDR2 sequences are PRHDT and FYEKMQ (reference sequence). The V gene end was trimmed by 6 bases and the J gene end by 7 bases; junction bases not matched to a gene: 10. The CDR3 has 16 amino acids. The CDR3 nucleotides are TGTGCCAGCAGTTCCCGGGACAGGGGGCGTAGTAATGAGCAGTTCTTC. It specifies CASSSRDRGRSNEQFF.

This clone showed up just once. CDR3 DNA sequence: TGTGCCAGCAGCTACGGTAGGGGATTTTACCAGCCCCAGCATTTT. It is translated as CASSYGRGFYQPQHF. The rearrangement joins TRBV5-6 to TRBJ1-5; possible D gene TRBD1, 5 bases. The V gene's germline CDR1 is SGHDT and CDR2 YYEEEE. CDR3 length: 15 residues. Between the trimmed V and J ends, which lost 3 bases and 7 bases, there was a span of 17 bases. The full variable domain, rest sourced from reference TRBV5-6 and TRBJ1-5, is DAGVTQSPTHLIKTRGQQVTLRCSPKSGHDTVSWYQQALGQGPQFIFQYYEEEERQRGNFPDRFSGHQFPNYSSELNVNALLLGDSALYLCASSYGRGFYQPQHFGDGTRLSIL.

This clone was seen a few times. The chain combines TRBV6-2 or TRBV6-3 with TRBJ1-5, with no clear D. This CDR3 region has 13 residues. The germline V gene encodes CDR1 MNHEY and CDR2 SVGEGT. The V gene lost 0 bases and the J gene lost 6 bases, with 6 bases spanning the gap. CDR3 loop: CASSYSSFQPQHF. The CDR3 DNA sequence: TGTGCCAGCAGTTACTCGTCGTTTCAGCCCCAGCATTTT.

The V gene is TRBV6-5, the J gene TRBJ2-1; TRBD2 matches at 9 bases. The CDR3 is 16 amino acids. The V gene end was trimmed by 4 bases and the J gene end by 6 bases; junction bases not matched to a gene: 10. Germline V lookup: CDR1 MNHEY, CDR2 SVGAGI. The CDR3 is CASSSARGGGVNEQFF. The CDR3 nucleotides are TGTGCCAGCAGTTCCGCTAGAGGCGGGGGGGTCAATGAGCAGTTCTTC.

The V gene is TRBV20-1, the J gene TRBJ2-3; 9 nucleotides match TRBD1. V shed 3 bases and J 4 bases; nucleotides not matched to a gene: 8. Germline loops: CDR1 DFQATT, CDR2 SNEGSKA (reference sequence). The CDR3 consists of 15 residues. The CDR3 sequence is CSASRTGVAADTQYF. CDR3 nucleotides: TGCAGTGCTAGTAGGACAGGGGTAGCGGCAGATACGCAGTATTTT.